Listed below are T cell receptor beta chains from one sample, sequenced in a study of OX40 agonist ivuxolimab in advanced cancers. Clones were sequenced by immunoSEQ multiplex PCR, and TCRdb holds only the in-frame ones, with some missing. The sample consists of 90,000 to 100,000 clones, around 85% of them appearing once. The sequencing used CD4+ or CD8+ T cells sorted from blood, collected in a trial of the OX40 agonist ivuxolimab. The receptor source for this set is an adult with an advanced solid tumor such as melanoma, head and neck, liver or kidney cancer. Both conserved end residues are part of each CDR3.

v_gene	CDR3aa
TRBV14	CASSPPGPGYEQFF
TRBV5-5	CASSLAAPGGEAFF
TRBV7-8	CASSQGFSYGYTF
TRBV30	CAWSVLDRASGSAYNEQFF
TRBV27	CASSLYRNTGELFF
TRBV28	CASSSGGAEAFF
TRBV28	CASSIGNRGELFF
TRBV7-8	CASSRGGTEAFF
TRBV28	CASSRTGDGTEAFF
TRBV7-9	CASSLGRDSNQPQHF
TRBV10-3	CAISGTGPSSGANVLTF